The T cell receptor beta chain under discussion was sequenced for a study of blood T cells in healthy people across ages. Findings of the study overall: Naive T cell percentage by flow cytometry tracked strongly with beta diversity. Relative to aged donors, long-lived donors carried more naive CD4+ cells and displayed higher diversity.

Through a sample-barcoded 5' primer and a J-beta primer mix, a second PCR was run for roughly 6 to 11 cycles. At least 2.5 million CDR3-containing paired-end reads were obtained per sample. In TCRdb, the 5' RACE reads were re-called with MiXCR into one record per CDR3 protein. The sample yields 950,000 to 1,200,000 distinct CDR3 sequences, less than 45% seen once. No fewer than 6 million PBMCs went into each sample. This CDR3 is built from 13 residues. Trimming at V came to 3 bases and at J to 5 bases, leaving 1 base not matched to a gene. Germline CDR1 and CDR2: SNHLY and FYNNEI. In its sample, this clonotype was seen a few times. Its antigen is not identified.

This TCR derives from a man in his late teens or twenties in good health. The chain employs TRBV2 and TRBJ2-1; 7 nucleotides match TRBD2. Sequencing was done on a sample of blood. The CDR3 DNA sequence: TGTGCCAGCAGTGAGGGGGGGGACAATGAGCAGTTCTTC. Translated, it gives CASSEGGDNEQFF.